This record concerns one T cell receptor (beta chain) sequence. Its antigen is not identified. The CDR3 is 13 residues long. Germline CDR1 MNHEY, CDR2 SVGEGT. V dropped 6 bases and J dropped 8 bases, with 15 bases sitting between them. This sample is part of a study of CD8 T cells in ankylosing spondylitis. Quantitative 5'-RACE with molecular barcodes produced the TCR beta libraries. TCRdb itself ran the 5' RACE reads through MiXCR, one entry per CDR3 protein. The data contain 150,000 to 200,000 distinct CDR3 sequences, 13% of them singletons. Whole-study results and caveats: Reported data indicate significant enrichment of disease-linked clones within matched ankylosing spondylitis synovial fluid. Within peripheral blood, clones linked to disease were CD8+ and relatively rare.

The TCR comes from a female donor with ankylosing spondylitis or in good health (not recorded which). Sequenced sample: blood, either unsorted or a sorted T cell fraction (not recorded which). This chain joins TRBV6-2 or TRBV6-3 and TRBJ2-3; D is uncertain. The CDR3 DNA reads as TGTGCCAGCAGCCCTATCTTACAAGCTACGCAGTATTTT. Residues: CASSPILQATQYF.